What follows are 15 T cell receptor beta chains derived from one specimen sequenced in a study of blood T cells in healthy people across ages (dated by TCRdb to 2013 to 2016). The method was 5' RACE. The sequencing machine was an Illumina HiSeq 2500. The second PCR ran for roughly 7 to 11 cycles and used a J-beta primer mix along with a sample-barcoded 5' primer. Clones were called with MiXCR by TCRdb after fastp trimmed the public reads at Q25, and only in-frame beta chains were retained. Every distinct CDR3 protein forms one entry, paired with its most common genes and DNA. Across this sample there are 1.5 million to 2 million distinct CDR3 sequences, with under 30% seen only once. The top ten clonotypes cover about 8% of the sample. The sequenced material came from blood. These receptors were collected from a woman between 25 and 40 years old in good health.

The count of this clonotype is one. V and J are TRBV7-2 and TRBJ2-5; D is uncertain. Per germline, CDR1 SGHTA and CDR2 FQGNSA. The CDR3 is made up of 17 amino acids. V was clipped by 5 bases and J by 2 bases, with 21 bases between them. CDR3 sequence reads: CASSPWAAISQQETQYF. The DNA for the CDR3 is TGTGCCAGCAGCCCATGGGCGGCAATTTCCCAGCAAGAGACCCAGTACTTC.

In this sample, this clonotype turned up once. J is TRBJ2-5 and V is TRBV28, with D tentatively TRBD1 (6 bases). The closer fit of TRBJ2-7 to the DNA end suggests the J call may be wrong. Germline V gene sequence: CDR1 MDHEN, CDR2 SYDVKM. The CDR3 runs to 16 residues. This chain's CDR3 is CASSSTFGTILYEQYF. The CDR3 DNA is TGTGCCAGCAGTTCAACCTTCGGGACAATACTATACGAGCAGTACTTC.

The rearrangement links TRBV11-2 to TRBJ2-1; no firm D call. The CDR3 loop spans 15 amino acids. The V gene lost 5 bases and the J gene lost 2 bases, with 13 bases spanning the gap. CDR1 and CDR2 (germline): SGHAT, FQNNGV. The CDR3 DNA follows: TGTGCCAGCAGCCAAGACTCGAGCGCCTACAATGAGCAGTTCTTC. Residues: CASSQDSSAYNEQFF.

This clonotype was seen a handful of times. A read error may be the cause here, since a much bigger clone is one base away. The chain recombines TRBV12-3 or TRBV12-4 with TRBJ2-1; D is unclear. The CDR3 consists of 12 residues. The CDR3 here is CTSSLDVGEQFF. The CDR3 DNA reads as TGTACCAGCAGCTTAGACGTCGGGGAGCAGTTCTTC.

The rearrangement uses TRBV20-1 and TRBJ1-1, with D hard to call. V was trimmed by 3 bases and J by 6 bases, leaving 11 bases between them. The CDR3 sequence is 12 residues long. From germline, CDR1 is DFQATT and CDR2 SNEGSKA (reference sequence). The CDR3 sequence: CSASSDLAEAFF. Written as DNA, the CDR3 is TGCAGTGCTAGTTCCGACCTCGCTGAAGCTTTCTTT.

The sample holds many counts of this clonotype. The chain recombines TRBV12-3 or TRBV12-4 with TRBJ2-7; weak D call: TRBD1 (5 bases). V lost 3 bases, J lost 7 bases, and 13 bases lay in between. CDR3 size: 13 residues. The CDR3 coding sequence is TGTGCCAGCAGTTTGTCACAGGCCTTGGAGCAGTACTTC. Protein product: CASSLSQALEQYF.

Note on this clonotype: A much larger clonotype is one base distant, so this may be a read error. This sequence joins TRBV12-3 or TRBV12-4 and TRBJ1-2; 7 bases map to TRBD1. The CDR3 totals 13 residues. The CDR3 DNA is TGTGCCGGCAGCCCGGGACAGACTGAGGGCTACACCTTC. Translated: CAGSPGQTEGYTF.

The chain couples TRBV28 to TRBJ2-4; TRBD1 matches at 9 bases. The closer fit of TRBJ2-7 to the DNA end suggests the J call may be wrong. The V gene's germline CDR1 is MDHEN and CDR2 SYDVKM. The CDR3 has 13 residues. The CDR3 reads CASSTGTGLEQYF. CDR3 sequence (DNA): TGTGCCAGCAGTACCGGGACAGGGCTCGAGCAGTACTTC.

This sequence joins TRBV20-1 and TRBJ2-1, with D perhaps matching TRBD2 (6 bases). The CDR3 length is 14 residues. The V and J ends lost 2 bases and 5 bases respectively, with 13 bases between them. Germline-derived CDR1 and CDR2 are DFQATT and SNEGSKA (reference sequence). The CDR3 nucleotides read TGCAGTGCTAGACCCCTAGCGAGAAACAATGAGCAGTTCTTC. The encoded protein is CSARPLARNNEQFF.

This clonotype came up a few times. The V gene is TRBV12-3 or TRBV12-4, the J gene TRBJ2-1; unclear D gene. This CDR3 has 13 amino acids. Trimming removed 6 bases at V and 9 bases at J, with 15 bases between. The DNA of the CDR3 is TGTGCCAGCAGCCAAAACCGTTGGTCTGAGCAGTTCTTC. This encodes CASSQNRWSEQFF.

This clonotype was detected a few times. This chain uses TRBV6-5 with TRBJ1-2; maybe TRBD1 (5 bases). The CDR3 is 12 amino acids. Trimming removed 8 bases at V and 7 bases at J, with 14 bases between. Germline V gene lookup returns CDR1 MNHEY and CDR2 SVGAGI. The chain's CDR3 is CASGRGEGGYTF. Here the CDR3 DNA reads TGTGCCAGCGGTCGGGGGGAAGGTGGCTACACCTTC.

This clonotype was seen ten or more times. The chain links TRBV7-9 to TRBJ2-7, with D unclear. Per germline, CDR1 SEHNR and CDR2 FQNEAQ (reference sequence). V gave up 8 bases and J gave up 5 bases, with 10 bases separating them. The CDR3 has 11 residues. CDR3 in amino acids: CASQQLHEQYF. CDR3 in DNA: TGTGCCAGCCAACAGCTCCACGAGCAGTACTTC.

The CDR3 is CASSLAGSTWGYGYTF. The CDR3 nucleotides are TGTGCCAGCAGCTTAGCGGGCAGCACATGGGGCTATGGCTACACCTTC. The V and J genes are TRBV7-8 and TRBJ1-2; no clear D. Germline CDR1 is SGHVS and CDR2 is FQNEAQ. V was clipped by 0 bases and J by 4 bases, with 15 bases between them. This CDR3 comprises 16 residues. Full variable domain (missing parts from reference TRBV7-8 and TRBJ1-2): GAGVSQSPRYKVAKRGQDVALRCDPISGHVSLFWYQQALGQGPEFLTYFQNEAQLDKSGLPSDRFFAERPEGSVSTLKIQRTQQEDSAVYLCASSLAGSTWGYGYTFGSGTRLTVV.

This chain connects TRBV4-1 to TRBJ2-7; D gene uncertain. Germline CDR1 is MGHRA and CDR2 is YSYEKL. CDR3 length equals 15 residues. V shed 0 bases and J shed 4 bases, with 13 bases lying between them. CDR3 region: CASSQDILDVYEQYF. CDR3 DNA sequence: TGCGCCAGCAGCCAAGATATATTGGACGTGTACGAGCAGTACTTC.

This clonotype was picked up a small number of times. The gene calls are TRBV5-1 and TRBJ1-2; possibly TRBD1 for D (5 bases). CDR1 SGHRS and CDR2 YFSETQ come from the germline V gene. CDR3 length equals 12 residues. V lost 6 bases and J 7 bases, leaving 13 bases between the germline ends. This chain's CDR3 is CASTRGIGGYTF. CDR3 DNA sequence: TGCGCCAGCACCCGGGGGATAGGTGGCTACACCTTC.